Shown below are 25 T cell receptor beta chains from a single sample sequenced in a study of cytomegalovirus exposure and HLA in healthy donors. The PCR had 60 Vbeta and 13 Jbeta primers. TCRdb keeps only in-frame clones here, not all; method: immunoSEQ multiplex PCR. The profile shows nearly 200,000 clones, under 90% of them singletons. Sequences were obtained from PBMCs. These TCRs come from a boy younger than 10 in good health and CMV-seronegative.

The chain joins TRBV11-2 to TRBJ2-5; D is perhaps TRBD2 (6 bases). Deletions cut 0 bases from V and 5 bases from J, with 10 bases between. Germline V gene lookup returns CDR1 SGHAT and CDR2 FQNNGV. The CDR3 loop spans 14 amino acids. Here the CDR3 DNA reads TGTGCCAGCAGCTTAGAAGTTGGAGGGGAGACCCAGTACTTC. Protein: CASSLEVGGETQYF. The full variable domain, with the rest looked up from reference TRBV11-2 and TRBJ2-5, is EAGVAQSPRYKIIEKRQSVAFWCNPISGHATLYWYQQILGQGPKLLIQFQNNGVVDDSQLPKDRFSAERLKGVDSTLKIQPAKLEDSAVYLCASSLEVGGETQYFGPGTRLLVL.

V is TRBV4-1 and J is TRBJ2-3; tentatively, D is TRBD2 (6 bases). Trimming left V 2 bases short and J 0 bases short, with 18 bases between. The CDR3 contains 18 residues. From germline, CDR1 is MGHRA and CDR2 YSYEKL. The CDR3 sequence is CASSQYGGETFSTDTQYF. CDR3 in DNA: TGCGCCAGCAGCCAATACGGGGGTGAAACTTTTAGCACAGATACGCAGTATTTT.

Regarding this clone: At one boundary the junction diverges from the germline segment, which might be a read error. The genes are TRBV7-7 and TRBJ2-5, with 10 positions matching TRBD1. The CDR3 length is 15 residues. Germline loops: CDR1 SSHAT, CDR2 FNYEAQ (reference sequence). CDR3 bases: TGTGCTAGCAGCTTCGGGGACAGGGGTGGGGAGACCCAGTACTTC. Amino acid sequence: CASSFGDRGGETQYF. Full variable domain (rest looked up from reference TRBV7-7 and TRBJ2-5): GAGVSQSPRYKVTKRGQDVTLRCDPISSHATLYWYQQALGQGPEFLTYFNYEAQPDKSGLPSDRFSAERPEGSISTLTIQRTEQRDSAMYRCASSFGDRGGETQYFGPGTRLLVL.

CDR3 residues: CASSRTGAQSAQHF. The CDR3 DNA sequence: TGTGCCAGCAGCCGGACAGGGGCCCAGTCAGCCCAGCATTTT. This chain uses TRBV7-2 with TRBJ1-5, with TRBD1 matching 9 bases. The CDR3 runs 14 residues. The J segment lost 11 bases and the V segment lost 5 bases, leaving 10 bases of the junction unmatched. The germline gives CDR1 SGHTA, CDR2 FQGNSA.

The rearrangement joins TRBV5-8 to TRBJ2-7; 8 bases are shared with TRBD1. The CDR3 has 19 residues. Germline lookup yields CDR1 SGHTS and CDR2 YDEGEE. V lost 4 bases and J lost 1; bases outside the gene matches: 19. This CDR3 is CASSLLRRTGQGVSYEQYF. The CDR3 coding sequence is TGTGCCAGCAGCCTATTAAGAAGGACAGGGCAGGGGGTTTCCTACGAGCAGTACTTC.

CDR3 DNA: TGTGCCAGCAGCCCCGGAGTTAGAAGGAACGAGGGCTACACCTTC. It codes for CASSPGVRRNEGYTF. The genes are TRBV9 and TRBJ1-2, with D unclear. The V end lost 4 bases, the J end lost 8 bases, and 21 bases lay between the germline ends. CDR1 is SGDLS and CDR2 is YYNGEE in the germline V gene. This CDR3 comprises 15 residues.

This clone has only one observation. The chain combines TRBV29-1 with TRBJ2-3, with 10 bases that match TRBD2. The trim removed 3 bases at V and 6 bases at J, leaving 9 bases unmatched. CDR1 and CDR2 from the germline V gene are SQVTM and ANQGSEA. The CDR3 totals 15 residues. The CDR3 DNA follows: TGCAGCGTTGAGGTTAGCGGGGGGTTCTCGGATACGCAGTATTTT. Its protein product is CSVEVSGGFSDTQYF.

J is TRBJ2-3 and V is TRBV7-8, with 7 bases fitting TRBD2. The CDR3 is 15 amino acids. V was clipped by 6 bases and J by 1 base; unmatched bases: 7. Germline values: CDR1 SGHVS, CDR2 FQNEAQ. This CDR3 reads CASSLTRGGTDTQYF. The CDR3 nucleotides read TGTGCCAGCAGTTTGACTCGGGGGGGCACAGATACGCAGTATTTT.

The sample holds a few counts of this clone. This chain uses TRBV5-1 with TRBJ2-3; the match to TRBD1 covers 7 bases. The CDR3 covers 18 residues. Trimming cost V 0 bases and J 2 bases; bases outside gene matches: 12. CDR1 and CDR2 (germline): SGHRS, YFSETQ. The CDR3 reads CASSLVAPGTANTDTQYF. The CDR3 DNA reads as TGCGCCAGCAGCTTGGTAGCCCCGGGGACAGCTAACACAGATACGCAGTATTTT.

The V and J genes are TRBV4-3 and TRBJ2-2, with 9 bases fitting TRBD2. The length of the CDR3 is 16 residues. CDR1 LGHNA and CDR2 YSLEER come from the germline V gene. Trimming removed 4 bases from V and 3 bases from J; junction bases left unmatched: 6. CDR3 protein: CASSPGTSRDTGELFF. Written as DNA, the CDR3 is TGCGCCAGCAGCCCCGGGACTAGCCGGGACACCGGGGAGCTGTTTTTT.

The chain employs TRBV4-2 and TRBJ1-1, with 7 bases fitting TRBD1. Looked up from germline, CDR1 is LGHNA and CDR2 is YNFKEQ. The CDR3 length is 16 residues. Trimming at V came to 4 bases and at J to 4 bases, leaving 12 bases not matched to a gene. CDR3 region: CASSRLDREVVTEAFF. The CDR3 bases are TGTGCCAGCAGCCGACTCGACAGGGAGGTGGTCACTGAAGCTTTCTTT.

This clone was found a few times. The chain combines TRBV6-1 with TRBJ1-2; 8 nucleotides agree with TRBD1. This CDR3 comprises 13 residues. CDR1 is MNHNS, CDR2 SASEGT, per germline. V shed 4 bases and J 2 bases; nucleotides not matched to a gene: 0. This CDR3 reads CASSGTGNYGYTF. The CDR3 bases are TGTGCCAGCAGTGGGACAGGGAACTATGGCTACACCTTC.

This clone was seen a single time. The chain joins TRBV7-3 to TRBJ1-5; a weak D match, TRBD1 (5 bases). Germline CDR1 reads SGHTA; CDR2 reads FQGTGA. V lost 3 bases and J 7 bases, leaving 16 bases between the germline ends. There are 15 residues in the CDR3. The DNA for the CDR3 is TGTGCCAGCAGCTTCCTAATGGGGGGAGGCCAGCCCCAGCATTTT. Protein product: CASSFLMGGGQPQHF.

This clone occurred a few times. The chain has TRBV10-3 and TRBJ1-1; possible D gene TRBD1, 5 bases. Trimming removed 4 bases from V and 3 bases from J, with 18 bases in between. This CDR3 is 16 amino acids long. Germline CDR1 is ENHRY and CDR2 is SYGVKD. CDR3 in DNA: TGTGCCATCAGTGCTCGGAATATCGCGGGGCACACTGAAGCTTTCTTT. Its translation is CAISARNIAGHTEAFF.

V is TRBV7-9 and J is TRBJ2-1, with 10 positions matching TRBD2. The ends lost 5 bases at V and 2 bases at J; junction bases unmatched: 9. Germline lookup yields CDR1 SEHNR and CDR2 FQNEAQ (reference sequence). The length of the CDR3 is 17 residues. The CDR3 region has the DNA TGTGCCAGCAGCCCAAGTCTAGCGGGGGTTACCTACAATGAGCAGTTCTTC. Translating gives CASSPSLAGVTYNEQFF.

The chain combines TRBV27 with TRBJ1-1; unclear D gene. The V gene lost 2 bases and the J gene lost 1 base, with 14 bases spanning the gap. The CDR3 is 16 residues long. Germline values: CDR1 MNHEY, CDR2 SMNVEV (reference sequence). CDR3: CASSLGYGEGNTEAFF. The CDR3 nucleotides read TGTGCCAGCAGTTTAGGGTATGGAGAGGGGAACACTGAAGCTTTCTTT.

The V gene is TRBV9, the J gene TRBJ2-7; the match to TRBD2 covers 11 bases. The CDR3 runs 18 residues. Trimming at V came to 0 bases and at J to 4 bases, leaving 12 bases not matched to a gene. Germline values: CDR1 SGDLS, CDR2 YYNGEE. The CDR3 is CASSVAAGVGTSGYEQYF. The CDR3 nucleotides are TGTGCCAGCAGCGTAGCTGCCGGCGTTGGGACTAGCGGTTACGAGCAGTACTTC.

The chain links TRBV5-8 to TRBJ1-2; 8 bases are a match to TRBD1. CDR1 is SGHTS, CDR2 YDEGEE, per germline. The CDR3 has 13 residues. Unmatched junction bases numbered 5, after V lost 3 bases and J lost 7 bases. The CDR3 DNA reads as TGTGCCAGCAGCTCCAGGGGGCTGGGTGGCTACACCTTC. Translating gives CASSSRGLGGYTF.

The rearrangement joins TRBV14 to TRBJ2-1; no firm D call. Deletions cut 3 bases from V and 4 bases from J, with 7 bases between. CDR3 length equals 13 residues. CDR1 and CDR2 from the germline V gene are SGHDN and FVKESK. CDR3 residues: CASSHDSYNEQFF. The DNA for the CDR3 is TGTGCCAGCAGCCACGACTCATACAATGAGCAGTTCTTC. The variable domain in full, with the rest retrieved from reference TRBV14 and TRBJ2-1, is EAGVTQFPSHSVIEKGQTVTLRCDPISGHDNLYWYRRVMGKEIKFLLHFVKESKQDESGMPNNRFLAERTGGTYSTLKVQPAELEDSGVYFCASSHDSYNEQFFGPGTRLTVL.

This chain uses TRBV5-1 with TRBJ2-6; unclear D gene. V lost 5 bases and J 4 bases, leaving 10 bases between the germline ends. The CDR3 is 14 residues long. Germline assignment: CDR1 SGHRS and CDR2 YFSETQ. The CDR3 loop reads CASRDSSGANVLTF. CDR3 nucleotide sequence: TGCGCCAGCAGAGACTCCTCCGGGGCCAACGTCCTGACTTTC.

The genes are TRBV5-1 and TRBJ1-2; 8 bases are a match to TRBD1. Germline V gives CDR1 SGHRS, CDR2 YFSETQ. The trim removed 4 bases at V and 2 bases at J, leaving 10 bases unmatched. The CDR3 totals 16 residues. The DNA of the CDR3 is TGCGCCAGCAGCCCCGAAGGACAGGGAGAAAACTATGGCTACACCTTC. Translation gives CASSPEGQGENYGYTF.

This clone occurred a few times. This sequence joins TRBV28 and TRBJ1-2, with TRBD1 identical over 7 bases. CDR1 MDHEN and CDR2 SYDVKM come from the germline V gene. V lost 3 bases and J lost 4; bases outside the gene matches: 11. This CDR3 contains 16 residues. This chain's CDR3 is CASSFSHATGRYGYTF. CDR3 sequence (DNA): TGTGCCAGCAGTTTTAGTCACGCGACAGGGCGCTATGGCTACACCTTC.

This chain uses TRBV7-2 with TRBJ1-3, with a possible D match to TRBD1 (5 bases). The CDR3 runs to 15 residues. Germline V gene data show CDR1 as SGHTA and CDR2 as FQGNSA. Between the trimmed V and J ends, which lost 3 bases and 2 bases, there was a span of 11 bases. CDR3 residues: CASSFQGSPGNTIYF. The CDR3 DNA is TGTGCCAGCAGCTTCCAGGGATCTCCTGGAAACACCATATATTTT.

This clone appeared once. The J gene is TRBJ1-1, the V gene TRBV15; no reliable D call. V lost 0 bases, J lost 0 bases, and 11 bases lay in between. CDR1 is LNHNV, CDR2 YYDKDF, per germline (reference sequence). This CDR3 is built from 16 residues. The CDR3 loop reads CATSRDLATLNTEAFF. The CDR3 nucleotides read TGTGCCACCAGCAGAGACTTGGCCACCCTGAACACTGAAGCTTTCTTT.

CDR3 coding DNA: TGTGCCAGCAGCTTGAGGGGATCGACAGATACGCAGTATTTT. This codes for CASSLRGSTDTQYF. The chain carries TRBV5-5 and TRBJ2-3; weak D call: TRBD1 (5 bases). This CDR3 region has 14 residues. Germline CDR1 and CDR2: SGHKS and YYEKEE (reference sequence). V lost 1 base, J lost 3 bases, and 9 bases lay in between.